These 19 T cell receptor beta chains came from one sample sequenced in a study of identical twins. TCRdb called the 5' RACE reads again in MiXCR, with one record for every CDR3 protein. The repertoire holds fewer than 900,000 distinct CDR3 sequences, with 15% to 20% as singletons. The same data also went into a second study, on T cells expressing NK-cell markers.

The sample taken for sequencing was PBMCs. The origin of the receptors is a woman aged 18-29 years in good health.

The chain uses TRBV5-1 and TRBJ1-2, with no clear D. Per the germline V gene, CDR1 is SGHRS and CDR2 is YFSETQ. The ends were cut back, 0 bases at V and 8 bases at J, with 14 bases in the middle. The CDR3 is 14 amino acids. Here the CDR3 DNA reads TGCGCCAGCAGCTTGGACGGATCTGAGGTCGGCTACACCTTC. Translation: CASSLDGSEVGYTF. The entire variable domain, with the rest obtained from reference TRBV5-1 and TRBJ1-2, is as follows: KAGVTQTPRYLIKTRGQQVTLSCSPISGHRSVSWYQQTPGQGLQFLFEYFSETQRNKGNFPGRFSGRQFSNSRSEMNVSTLELGDSALYLCASSLDGSEVGYTFGSGTRLTVV.

In this sample, this clonotype turned up a few times. CDR3 sequence reads: CSARRPPAQYF. The DNA for the CDR3 is TGCAGTGCCAGGCGGCCCCCCGCGCAGTATTTT. The chain joins TRBV20-1 to TRBJ2-3; no definite D call. The CDR3 sequence is 11 residues long. The germline V and J ends were trimmed by 6 bases and 10 bases, with 14 bases remaining between them. The V gene's germline CDR1 is DFQATT and CDR2 SNEGSKA (reference sequence).

The V and J genes are TRBV20-1 and TRBJ1-6, with 9 bases lining up with TRBD1. This CDR3 is 13 amino acids long. V trimming: 6 bases; J trimming: 10 bases; junction bases outside the gene matches: 7. Germline-derived CDR1 and CDR2 are DFQATT and SNEGSKA (reference sequence). CDR3 nucleotides: TGCAGTGCGCGGGGACAGGGCGTATCACCCCTCCACTTT. Its translation: CSARGQGVSPLHF.

This clonotype has a handful of counts. CDR3 in DNA: TGTGCTAGTGGTTCGCATTGGGACAGGGAAGACGGTGGCTACACCTTC. This codes for CASGSHWDREDGGYTF. The chain is built from TRBV12-5 and TRBJ1-2, with TRBD1 matching over 9 bases. The CDR3 length is 16 residues. V was pared by 4 bases and J by 7 bases, with 13 bases of the junction left unmatched. Germline V gene data show CDR1 as LGHNT and CDR2 as FRNRAP.

This clonotype was counted a few times. V and J are TRBV24-1 and TRBJ2-2; 7 bases map to TRBD1. The CDR3 has 17 amino acids. CDR1 and CDR2 (germline): KGHDR, SFDVKD. Unmatched junction bases numbered 13, after V lost 6 bases and J lost 4 bases. For the CDR3, the DNA is TGTGCCACCAGTTCATCCGTTGGGACAGTTCTCACCGGGGAGCTGTTTTTT. Its translation: CATSSSVGTVLTGELFF.

The V call is TRBV11-2, the J call TRBJ2-1; a possible D gene is TRBD2 (6 bases). Trimming removed 8 bases at V and 10 bases at J, with 15 bases between. CDR1 and CDR2 from the germline V gene are SGHAT and FQNNGV. The CDR3 runs to 12 residues. DNA for the CDR3: TGTGCCAGCTCCCCGGGACTTACCGAGCAGTTCTTC. Its translation is CASSPGLTEQFF.

Only a few counts were recorded for this clonotype. J is TRBJ2-1 and V is TRBV29-1; the D call may be TRBD1 or TRBD2 (5 bases each). The CDR3 is made up of 18 amino acids. The V end lost 4 bases, the J end lost 4 bases, and 26 bases lay between the germline ends. Germline V gives CDR1 SQVTM, CDR2 ANQGSEA. The CDR3 sequence: CSVVFGGRPPYNYNEQFF. Here the CDR3 DNA reads TGCAGCGTTGTATTTGGGGGACGCCCCCCTTATAATTACAATGAGCAGTTCTTC.

A few counts support this clonotype. The chain carries TRBV7-2 and TRBJ2-2; TRBD2 might be the D (5 bases). CDR1 SGHTA and CDR2 FQGNSA come from the germline V gene. V shed 6 bases and J shed 7 bases, with 9 bases lying between them. The CDR3 runs 12 residues. CDR3 sequence: CASSTGSGELFF. In DNA, the CDR3 is TGTGCCAGCAGTACGGGGAGCGGGGAGCTGTTTTTT.

The chain carries TRBV9 and TRBJ1-5, with a possible D match to TRBD1 (5 bases). Germline V gene lookup returns CDR1 SGDLS and CDR2 YYNGEE. V was cut by 3 bases and J by 3 bases, with 13 bases left in between. This CDR3 region has 15 residues. This CDR3 reads CASSGSGRLNQPQHF. The CDR3 DNA follows: TGTGCCAGCAGCGGATCGGGACGGCTCAATCAGCCCCAGCATTTT.

The chain is built from TRBV6-2 or TRBV6-3 and TRBJ2-1, with TRBD2 as a possible D gene (5 bases). Germline V gene sequence: CDR1 MNHEY, CDR2 SVGEGT. There are 14 residues in the CDR3. V lost 6 bases, J lost 3 bases, and 12 bases lay in between. Written as DNA, the CDR3 is TGTGCCAGCAGAATCTATAGCGACTACAATGAGCAGTTCTTC. Translation gives CASRIYSDYNEQFF.

The V call is TRBV20-1, the J call TRBJ2-7; TRBD1 agrees at 8 bases. CDR3 size: 15 residues. V lost 0 bases to trimming and J lost 4 bases; unmatched junction nucleotides: 8. Germline V CDR1 and CDR2: DFQATT, SNEGSKA (reference sequence). DNA for the CDR3: TGCAGTGCTAGAGACCCCCGGACAGGGAAGTACGAGCAGTACTTC. Its protein product is CSARDPRTGKYEQYF.

This clonotype has more than one count but fewer than ten. This sequence joins TRBV12-3 or TRBV12-4 and TRBJ1-2; 8 bases align to TRBD1. With V trimmed by 2 bases and J by 8 bases, 10 bases remained unmatched. The CDR3 is made up of 15 amino acids. CDR3 nucleotides: TGTGCCAGCAGTTTATCCCGGACAGGGATTGGGGGCTACACCTTC. This sequence encodes CASSLSRTGIGGYTF.

This clonotype showed up just a few times. The rearrangement links TRBV12-3 or TRBV12-4 to TRBJ2-3; 13 bases fit TRBD2. V dropped 6 bases and J dropped 7; count of bases not matched to a gene: 10. The CDR3 is made up of 16 amino acids. CDR3 nucleotide sequence: TGTGCCAGCAGACCCCGACTAGCGGGGGGCACGTATACGCAGTATTTT. Amino acid sequence: CASRPRLAGGTYTQYF.

J is TRBJ2-7 and V is TRBV7-6, with D uncertain. The CDR3 extends over 13 amino acids. The germline gives CDR1 SGHVS, CDR2 FNYEAQ. Trimming pared 5 bases from V and 3 bases from J, leaving 11 bases between. In DNA, the CDR3 is TGTGCCAGCAGCCCCCTCCAGGACTACGAGCAGTACTTC. Its protein is CASSPLQDYEQYF. The entire variable domain, with the rest obtained from reference TRBV7-6 and TRBJ2-7, is as follows: GAGVSQSPRYKVTKRGQDVALRCDPISGHVSLYWYRQALGQGPEFLTYFNYEAQQDKSGLPNDRFSAERPEGSISTLTIQRTEQRDSAMYRCASSPLQDYEQYFGPGTRLTVT.

The table lists this clonotype with a few counts. This rearrangement joins TRBV10-3 to TRBJ2-5; no clear D. V was clipped by 11 bases and J by 5 bases, with 15 bases between them. Germline assignment: CDR1 ENHRY and CDR2 SYGVKD. CDR3 length: 12 amino acids. The CDR3 DNA reads TGTGCCTCCTCTCGGGTGGGGGAGACCCAGTACTTC. This gives the protein CASSRVGETQYF.

This clonotype was recorded a few times. The chain is built from TRBV7-8 and TRBJ2-2, with TRBD1 matching over 8 bases. CDR1 is SGHVS, CDR2 FQNEAQ, per germline. The CDR3 runs to 18 residues. J was trimmed by 1 base and V by 0 bases; bases with no gene match: 7. The CDR3 nucleotides read TGTGCCAGCAGCTTAGCGCTTGACGGGACAGGGAACACCGGGGAGCTGTTTTTT. Translating gives CASSLALDGTGNTGELFF.

The genes are TRBV12-3 or TRBV12-4 and TRBJ2-1, with D uncertain. Between the trimmed V and J ends, which lost 3 bases and 8 bases, there was a span of 5 bases. The CDR3 has 11 amino acids. The CDR3 sequence is CASSFDYEQFF. The CDR3 DNA follows: TGTGCCAGCAGTTTCGATTATGAGCAGTTCTTC.

This clonotype was counted between two and nine times. The chain links TRBV20-1 to TRBJ2-3; D is possibly TRBD1 or TRBD2 (6 bases each). CDR1 is DFQATT, CDR2 SNEGSKA, per germline (reference sequence). V lost 6 bases and J lost 0, with 19 bases in between. The CDR3 contains 16 residues. In DNA form, the CDR3 reads TGCAGTGCCCAAACCCTTGGGGGGCGAAGCACAGATACGCAGTATTTT. It is translated as CSAQTLGGRSTDTQYF.

There are a few counts of this clonotype. The CDR3 spells CSARFTSGSSEQFF. DNA of the CDR3: TGCAGTGCTAGATTTACTAGCGGGAGTAGTGAGCAGTTCTTC. V usage is TRBV20-1 and J usage is TRBJ2-1; 11 bases match TRBD2. The CDR3 sequence is 14 residues long. Unmatched junction bases numbered 6, after V lost 2 bases and J lost 9 bases. Per germline, CDR1 DFQATT and CDR2 SNEGSKA (reference sequence).